This is a list of T cell receptor beta chains from one sample in a study of shared clonotypes between healthy human individuals. Clones were read by immunoSEQ multiplex PCR, and TCRdb kept only the in-frame ones, dropping some. The table includes around 1.1 million clones, approximately 80% detected once. Sample: memory CD4+ T cells from PBMCs. The receptor set was obtained from a man between 18 and 35 years old in good health. Some clones in this sample may be carry-over from other donors' samples. Each CDR3 is given with its conserved first and last residue. D genes are given only for firm matches. Where a row states a size, it is once, few, many or the class of an expanded clone; other rows omit it.

length	D	size	J	V	DNA	CDR3
12	-	once	TRBJ2-1	TRBV5-4	TGTGCCAGCAGCTCAAGAGGGAATGAGCAGTTCTTC	CASSSRGNEQFF
11	-	many	TRBJ2-7	TRBV27	TGTGCCAGCAGTGTCCCTTACGAGCAGTACTTC	CASSVPYEQYF
14	TRBD1	-	TRBJ2-7	TRBV5-1	TGCGCCAGCAGCAGGACAGGGTCTGACTACGAGCAGTACTTC	CASSRTGSDYEQYF
16	-	-	TRBJ1-2	TRBV18	TGTGCCAGCTCACCACAGCCCGGACCCCTTAACTATGGCTACACCTTC	CASSPQPGPLNYGYTF
18	TRBD2	-	TRBJ2-1	TRBV7-2	TGTGCCAGCAGCTTAGGGACCCAGACTAGCGGGAGTGGGAATGAGCAGTTCTTC	CASSLGTQTSGSGNEQFF
15	-	-	TRBJ2-2	TRBV6-1	TGTGCCAGCAGTCCTGGGACGGCGAACACCGGGGAGCTGTTTTTT	CASSPGTANTGELFF
15	TRBD2	-	TRBJ2-1	TRBV10-3	TGTGCCATCAGTGTGGGGACTAGCGGAAACAATGAGCAGTTCTTC	CAISVGTSGNNEQFF
15	TRBD2	-	TRBJ2-1	TRBV5-1	TGCGCCAGCAGCTTCCAGGGACTAGCGGAGGGGGAGCAGTTCTTC	CASSFQGLAEGEQFF
18	TRBD2	-	TRBJ2-5	TRBV2	TGTGCCAGCAGTGAAGTGCGGCTAGCGGGAGGCCAAGGTGGGACCCAGTACTTC	CASSEVRLAGGQGGTQYF
14	-	-	TRBJ2-2	TRBV9	TGTGCCAGCAGCCTAACTCAGAACACCGGGGAGCTGTTTTTT	CASSLTQNTGELFF
15	TRBD1	-	TRBJ1-4	TRBV6-1	TGTGCCAGCAGGGGACAGGGGAGAGGTAATGAAAAACTGTTTTTT	CASRGQGRGNEKLFF
14	TRBD1	-	TRBJ1-1	TRBV5-1	TGCGCCAGCAGCTTGTCAGGGGGGAACACTGAAGCTTTCTTT	CASSLSGGNTEAFF
13	-	-	TRBJ2-3	TRBV2	TGTGCCAGCAGTGGACAGTCTGGCGATACGCAGTATTTT	CASSGQSGDTQYF
17	TRBD2	-	TRBJ2-1	TRBV28	TGTGCCAGCAGTTTAGGCGCGGGGCTAGCGGGGGCCAATGAGCAGTTCTTC	CASSLGAGLAGANEQFF
15	-	-	TRBJ2-7	TRBV27	TGTGCCAGCAGTGGACGGACCGATTTTGCCTACGAGCAGTACTTC	CASSGRTDFAYEQYF
13	-	-	TRBJ2-3	TRBV12-5	TGTGCTAGTGGCCCCTTGGGCACAGATACGCAGTATTTT	CASGPLGTDTQYF
11	-	many	TRBJ2-7	TRBV20-1	TGCAGTGCTGATGGCCCCCTCGAGCAGTACTTC	CSADGPLEQYF
14	-	-	TRBJ1-4	TRBV5-4	TGTGCCAGCAGCTTACGGGGAGGGGATGAAAAACTGTTTTTT	CASSLRGGDEKLFF
14	-	once	TRBJ2-1	TRBV5-1	TGCGCCAGCAGCTTGGTACTAGCCGACAATGAGCAGTTCTTC	CASSLVLADNEQFF
20	TRBD1	-	TRBJ2-6	TRBV9	TGTGCCAGCAGCGTCCGAACGGGACAGGGTCCCGGCTCTGGGGCCAACGTCCTGACTTTC	CASSVRTGQGPGSGANVLTF
14	-	few	TRBJ1-1	TRBV15	TGTGCCACCAGCAGAGAATGGACTCAGACTGAAGCTTTCTTT	CATSREWTQTEAFF
14	-	once	TRBJ1-1	TRBV14	TGTGCCAGCAGCCCTCTAGGTGGGGGCACTGAAGCTTTCTTT	CASSPLGGGTEAFF
17	-	-	TRBJ2-7	TRBV28	TGTGCCAGCAGCCCCCTTTTAGGGACAAGGGCCTCCTACGAGCAGTACTTC	CASSPLLGTRASYEQYF
13	-	-	TRBJ2-7	TRBV5-1	TGCGCCAGCAGCCTACAGGGTATGTACGAGCAGTACTTC	CASSLQGMYEQYF
14	-	-	TRBJ1-3	TRBV7-3	TGTGCCAGCAGCGAGGGGAATCTCGGAAACACCATATATTTT	CASSEGNLGNTIYF
14	TRBD2	-	TRBJ2-1	TRBV7-8	TGTGCCACGAGCCGGACTAGCGGGAGGGATGAGCAGTTCTTC	CATSRTSGRDEQFF
16	TRBD2	-	TRBJ2-1	TRBV10-3	TGTGCCATCAGCCGGACTAGCGGGGGGGGATACAATGAGCAGTTCTTC	CAISRTSGGGYNEQFF
17	-	-	TRBJ1-2	TRBV9	TGTGCCAGCAGCGAGCACCTAAGTTTTCCACTCGGGGGTGGCTACACCTTC	CASSEHLSFPLGGGYTF
13	TRBD1	-	TRBJ2-5	TRBV7-2	TGTGCCAGCAGCTCGGACAGGGTGGGGACCCAGTACTTC	CASSSDRVGTQYF
11	-	-	TRBJ2-2	TRBV30	TGTGCCTGGATGGACACCGGGGAGCTGTTTTTT	CAWMDTGELFF
18	TRBD2	-	TRBJ2-7	TRBV7-9	TGTGCCAGCAGCCAAAACCTGGGACTAGCGGGAACCTCCTACGAGCAGTACTTC	CASSQNLGLAGTSYEQYF
16	TRBD2	-	TRBJ2-1	TRBV13	TGTGCCAGCAGCTTAGGTAGCGGGAGGGCTTACAATGAGCAGTTCTTC	CASSLGSGRAYNEQFF
16	-	-	TRBJ1-5	TRBV28	TGTGCCAGCAGTTTACGGATGTGGGGGAGCAATCAGCCCCAGCATTTT	CASSLRMWGSNQPQHF
12	-	-	TRBJ2-7	TRBV5-1	TGCGCCAGCAGCGGGCATTTTTACGAGCAGTACTTC	CASSGHFYEQYF
17	TRBD1	many	TRBJ1-5	TRBV11-2	TGTGCCAGCAGCTTAGGTGGGACAGGGGCCAGCAATCAGCCCCAGCATTTT	CASSLGGTGASNQPQHF